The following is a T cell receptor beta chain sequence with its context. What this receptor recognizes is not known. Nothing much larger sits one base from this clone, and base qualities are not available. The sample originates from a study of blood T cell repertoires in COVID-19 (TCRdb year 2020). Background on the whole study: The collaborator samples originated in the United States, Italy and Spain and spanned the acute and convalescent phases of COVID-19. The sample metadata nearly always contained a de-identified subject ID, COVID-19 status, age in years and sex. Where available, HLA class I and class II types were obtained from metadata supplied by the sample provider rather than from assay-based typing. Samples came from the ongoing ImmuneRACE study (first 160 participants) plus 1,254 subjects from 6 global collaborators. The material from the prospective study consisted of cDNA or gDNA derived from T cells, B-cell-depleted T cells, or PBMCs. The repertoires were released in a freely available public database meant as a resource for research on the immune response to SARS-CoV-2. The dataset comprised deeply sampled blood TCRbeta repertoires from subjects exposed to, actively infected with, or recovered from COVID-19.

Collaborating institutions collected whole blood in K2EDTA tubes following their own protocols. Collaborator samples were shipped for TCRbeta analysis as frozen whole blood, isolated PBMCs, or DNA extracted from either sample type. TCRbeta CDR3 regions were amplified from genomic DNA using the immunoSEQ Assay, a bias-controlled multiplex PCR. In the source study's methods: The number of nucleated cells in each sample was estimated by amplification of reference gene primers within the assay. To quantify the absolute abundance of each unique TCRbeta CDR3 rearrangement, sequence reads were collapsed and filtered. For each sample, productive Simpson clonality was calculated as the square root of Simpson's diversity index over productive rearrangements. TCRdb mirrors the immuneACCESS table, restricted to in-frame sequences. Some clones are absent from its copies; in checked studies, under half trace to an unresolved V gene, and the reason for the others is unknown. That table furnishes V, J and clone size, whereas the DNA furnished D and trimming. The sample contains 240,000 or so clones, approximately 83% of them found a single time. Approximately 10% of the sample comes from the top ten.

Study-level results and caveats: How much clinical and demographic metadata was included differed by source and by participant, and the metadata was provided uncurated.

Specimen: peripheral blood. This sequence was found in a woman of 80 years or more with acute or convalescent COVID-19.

The CDR3: CATSRDNPGDEQFF. The DNA reads TGTGCCACCAGCAGAGACAACCCCGGGGATGAGCAGTTCTTC. The rearrangement joined TRBV15 to TRBJ2-1, with a weak D call of TRBD2 (5 bases match). Reading the germline V gene (reference sequence) gives CDR1 LNHNV and CDR2 YYDKDF. The CDR3 runs 14 residues from the cysteine to the phenylalanine. Here the CDR3 DNA is all that survives: 42 bases in frame from base 1. V and J lose 0 bases and 8 bases, and a span of 11 bases separates them. When the CDR3 is completed using the reference TRBV15 and TRBJ2-1 genes on either side, the full variable domain is DAMVIQNPRYQVTQFGKPVTLSCSQTLNHNVMYWYQQKSSQAPKLLFHYYDKDFNNEADTPDNFQSRRPNTSFCFLDIRSPGLGDTAMYLCATSRDNPGDEQFFGPGTRLTVL.